The subject of this entry is one T cell receptor beta chain. Which antigen it targets is not known. Base qualities are missing; no much larger clone stands one base away. These data originate in a study of blood T cell repertoires in COVID-19 (dated by TCRdb to 2020 to 2022). Background for the entire study: Samples covering the acute and convalescent phases of COVID-19 were provided by collaborators in the United States, Italy and Spain. Where available, HLA class I and class II types were obtained from metadata supplied by the sample provider rather than from assay-based typing. The dataset comprised deeply sampled blood TCRbeta repertoires from subjects exposed to, actively infected with, or recovered from COVID-19. The repertoires were made available in a free public database intended to serve as a resource for research on the immune response to SARS-CoV-2. The sample metadata nearly always contained a de-identified subject ID, COVID-19 status, age in years and sex. The prospective study material was composed of cDNA or gDNA derived from T cells, B-cell-depleted T cells, or PBMCs. Samples came from the ongoing ImmuneRACE study (first 160 participants) plus 1,254 subjects from 6 global collaborators.

TCRbeta CDR3 regions were amplified from genomic DNA by means of the immunoSEQ Assay, a bias-controlled multiplex PCR. The original methods were these. The number of nucleated cells in each sample was estimated by amplification of reference gene primers within the assay. Sequence reads were collapsed and filtered to measure the absolute abundance of every unique TCRbeta CDR3 rearrangement. For each sample, productive Simpson clonality was calculated as the square root of Simpson's diversity index across productive rearrangements. TCRdb provides this immuneACCESS table in a form limited to in-frame rearrangements. Some clones are lacking; in checked studies, under half of them reflect an unresolved V gene, and why the rest are absent is not known. V, J and clone size reflect that table, while D and trimming were determined from the DNA. In this sample the table shows approximately 130,000 clones, around 83% of which occur a single time. Jointly, the top ten make up around 4.5% of the sample.

Each collaborating institution followed its own protocols to collect whole blood in K2EDTA tubes. For TCRbeta analysis, collaborators shipped samples in one of three forms: frozen whole blood, isolated PBMCs, or DNA extracted from either of those sample types. Per the germline V gene, SGDLS is the CDR1 and YYNGEE is the CDR2. V and J are trimmed by 0 bases and 5 bases, and the gene matches miss 3 bases of the junction. Taken from cysteine to phenylalanine, the CDR3 has 15 residues. CDR3 DNA only is kept here, 45 bases in frame from base 1. Overall study outcomes, separate from this receptor: The quantity of clinical and demographic metadata differed by source and by participant and was supplied without curation.

Sequencing was carried out using peripheral blood. Rearrangement joined TRBV9 to TRBJ2-3; TRBD2 matches 10 bases in the middle. The sequence was obtained from a human donor in a cohort sampled during active COVID-19. The nucleotide sequence is given as TGTGCCAGCAGCGTAGGTGCTAGCGGGGGAGATACGCAGTATTTT. This encodes CASSVGASGGDTQYF.